Below, 3 T cell receptor beta chains from the same sample are listed, as sequenced in a study of T cell changes during pregnancy in multiple sclerosis. Only in-frame clones appear in the TCRdb table, and some are missing; sequencing was by immunoSEQ multiplex PCR. Of 33,000 or so clones listed, around 89% are singletons. Sequenced material: CD8+ T cells from peripheral blood mononuclear cells, taken in the third trimester of pregnancy. The origin of the receptors is a female donor with multiple sclerosis, enrolled in a pregnancy study.

The V gene is TRBV11-2, the J gene TRBJ2-1; 10 bases align to TRBD2. From germline, CDR1 is SGHAT and CDR2 FQNNGV. V dropped 0 bases and J dropped 4; count of bases not matched to a gene: 6. The CDR3 has 17 amino acids. The CDR3 protein is CASSLDPGTSVYNEQFF. The CDR3 coding sequence is TGTGCCAGCAGCTTAGATCCCGGGACTAGCGTGTACAATGAGCAGTTCTTC.

The chain carries TRBV19 and TRBJ1-5; 8 bases align to TRBD1. The CDR3 spans 15 residues. V lost 4 bases and J lost 7; bases outside the gene matches: 9. Per the germline V gene, CDR1 is LNHDA and CDR2 is SQIVND (reference sequence). The CDR3 nucleotides read TGTGCCAGTAGTACCTCAGGGGGCAGCTTGCAGCCCCAGCATTTT. This sequence encodes CASSTSGGSLQPQHF.

The chain couples TRBV7-9 to TRBJ2-7; 13 bases are shared with TRBD2. The CDR3 is 17 residues long. Germline V gives CDR1 SEHNR, CDR2 FQNEAQ (reference sequence). With 5 bases clipped from V and 6 bases from J, the junction kept 13 bases outside the gene matches. The CDR3 DNA follows: TGTGCCAGCAGCACCAACCAGGGACTAGCGGGATCGGTCGAGCAGTACTTC. Translated, it gives CASSTNQGLAGSVEQYF.